This TCR beta chain was observed in a study of T-cell memory formation after mild COVID-19. Study-level points and caveats: Pre-infection memory already had some responding clones, implying cross-reactive memory joined.

Comments on this clonotype: Its antigen is undetermined.

Germline V gene data show CDR1 as SQVTM and CDR2 as ANQGSEA. Trimming took 5 bases from V and 2 from J, leaving 17 bases between them. The CDR3 spans 15 residues. TCRdb re-called the 5' RACE reads with MiXCR, one entry per CDR3 protein. The sample records about 430,000 distinct CDR3 sequences, approximately 24% being singletons. The J gene is TRBJ2-3, the V gene TRBV29-1; D is perhaps TRBD1 (5 bases). This clonotype was sampled from an adult woman who had mild COVID-19 (a few samples of this study predate the infection). Cell type and time point are not known. Sequencing input: PBMCs or a T cell subset sorted from them (not recorded which). Here the CDR3 reads CSVSQSGQATDTQYF. DNA for the CDR3: TGCAGCGTTTCCCAATCTGGACAAGCCACAGATACGCAGTATTTT.